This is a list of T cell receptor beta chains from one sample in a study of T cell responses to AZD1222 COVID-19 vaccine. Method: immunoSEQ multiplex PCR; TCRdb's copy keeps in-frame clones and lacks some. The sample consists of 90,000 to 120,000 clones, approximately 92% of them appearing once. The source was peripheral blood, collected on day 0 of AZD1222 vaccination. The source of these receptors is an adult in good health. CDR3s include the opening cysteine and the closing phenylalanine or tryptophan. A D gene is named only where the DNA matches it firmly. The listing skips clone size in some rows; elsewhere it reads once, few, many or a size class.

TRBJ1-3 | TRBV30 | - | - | CAWSVGVDTIYF | TGTGCCTGGAGTGTTGGAGTAGACACCATATATTTT
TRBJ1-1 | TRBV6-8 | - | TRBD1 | CASSYGQDRGLEAFF | TGTGCCAGCAGTTACGGACAGGACAGGGGTCTGGAAGCTTTCTTT
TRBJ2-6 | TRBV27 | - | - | CASSLTVSSGANVLTF | TGTGCCAGCAGTTTAACAGTTTCCTCTGGGGCCAACGTCCTGACTTTC
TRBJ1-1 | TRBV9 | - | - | CASSAQGRTEAFF | TGTGCCAGCAGCGCGCAGGGGCGCACTGAAGCTTTCTTT
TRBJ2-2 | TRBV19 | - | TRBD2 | CASMPAGGPTGELFF | TGTGCCAGTATGCCGGCGGGAGGGCCAACCGGGGAGCTGTTTTTT
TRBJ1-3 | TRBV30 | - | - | CAWSLGSGNTIYF | TGTGCCTGGAGTTTAGGTTCTGGAAACACCATATATTTT
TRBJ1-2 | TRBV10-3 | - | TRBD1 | CAISEMSGGGYTF | TGTGCCATCAGTGAGATGTCAGGGGGTGGCTACACCTTC
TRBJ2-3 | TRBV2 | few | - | CASTLDSTDTQYF | TGTGCCAGCACCCTGGACTCCACAGATACGCAGTATTTT
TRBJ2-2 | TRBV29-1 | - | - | CSAEGTLRTGELFF | TGCAGCGCCGAGGGGACTCTGAGGACCGGGGAGCTGTTTTTT
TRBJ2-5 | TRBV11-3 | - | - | CASSLVGTETQYF | TGTGCCAGCAGCTTAGTTGGGACCGAGACCCAGTACTTC
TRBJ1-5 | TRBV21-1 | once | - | CASSKVHQPQHF | TGTGCCAGCAGCAAAGTCCATCAGCCCCAGCATTTT
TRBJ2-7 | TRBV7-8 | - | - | CASGPRRSGEQYF | TGTGCCAGCGGACCTCGTCGCAGCGGCGAGCAGTACTTC
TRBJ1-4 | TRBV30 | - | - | CAWSIPGTLEKLFF | TGTGCCTGGAGTATCCCGGGGACACTTGAAAAACTGTTTTTT
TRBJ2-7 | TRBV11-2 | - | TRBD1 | CASSLEGTVYEQYF | TGTGCCAGCAGCTTAGAAGGGACAGTCTACGAGCAGTACTTC
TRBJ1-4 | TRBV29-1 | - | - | CSVVPRGAANEKLFF | TGCAGCGTAGTCCCCCGGGGGGCGGCTAATGAAAAACTGTTTTTT
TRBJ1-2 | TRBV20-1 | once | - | CSASGGAEIGGGYTF | TGCAGTGCTAGTGGGGGGGCAGAGATAGGAGGTGGCTACACCTTC
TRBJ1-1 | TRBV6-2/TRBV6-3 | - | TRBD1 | CASSYVQGAKEAFF | TGTGCCAGCAGTTACGTACAGGGGGCGAAAGAAGCTTTCTTT
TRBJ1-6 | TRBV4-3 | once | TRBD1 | CASSQDLRGGGGSPLHF | TGCGCCAGCAGCCAAGATCTTAGGGGAGGGGGCGGTTCACCCCTCCACTTT
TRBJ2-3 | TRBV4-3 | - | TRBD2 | CASSQVPSGGADTQYF | TGCGCCAGCAGCCAAGTCCCTAGCGGGGGGGCAGATACGCAGTATTTT
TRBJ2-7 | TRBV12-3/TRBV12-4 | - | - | CASSFYLRGEQYF | TGTGCCAGCAGTTTTTACCTCCGAGGTGAGCAGTACTTC
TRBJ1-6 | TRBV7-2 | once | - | CASSLMGRDNSPLHF | TGTGCCAGCAGCTTAATGGGTCGGGATAATTCACCCCTCCACTTT
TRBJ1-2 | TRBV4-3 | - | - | CASSQEAGLRYGYTF | TGCGCCAGCAGCCAAGAGGCGGGATTACGCTATGGCTACACCTTC
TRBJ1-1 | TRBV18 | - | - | CASSMGPEAFF | TGTGCCAGCTCAATGGGACCTGAAGCTTTCTTT
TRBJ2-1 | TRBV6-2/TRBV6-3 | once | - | CASSYEARAYNEQFF | TGTGCCAGCAGTTACGAGGCCCGCGCCTACAATGAGCAGTTCTTC
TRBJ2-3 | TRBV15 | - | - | CATSVRGALSTDTQYF | TGTGCCACCAGCGTCAGGGGGGCGCTTTCCACAGATACGCAGTATTTT
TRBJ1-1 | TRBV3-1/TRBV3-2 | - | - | CASSQGVGGWTEAFF | TGTGCCAGCAGCCAAGGGGTGGGGGGATGGACTGAAGCTTTCTTT
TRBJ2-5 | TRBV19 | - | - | CASSPTRGETQYF | TGTGCCAGTAGTCCAACTAGAGGAGAGACCCAGTACTTC
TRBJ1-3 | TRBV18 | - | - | CASSVSPALSGNTIYF | TGTGCCAGCTCCGTAAGTCCTGCCCTCTCTGGAAACACCATATATTTT
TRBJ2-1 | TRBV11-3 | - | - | CASSRANEQFF | TGTGCCAGCAGCCGAGCCAATGAGCAGTTCTTC
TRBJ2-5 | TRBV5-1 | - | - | CASSPLGETQYF | TGCGCCAGCAGCCCGCTGGGAGAGACCCAGTACTTC
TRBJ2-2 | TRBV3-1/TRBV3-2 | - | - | CASSLQGELFF | TGTGCCAGCAGCCTACAGGGGGAGCTGTTTTTT
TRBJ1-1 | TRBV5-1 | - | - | CASSLRERNTEAFF | TGCGCCAGCAGCTTGAGGGAAAGGAACACTGAAGCTTTCTTT
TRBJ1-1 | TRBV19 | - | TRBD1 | CASNLQGRAEAFF | TGTGCCAGTAACCTACAGGGGCGCGCTGAAGCTTTCTTT
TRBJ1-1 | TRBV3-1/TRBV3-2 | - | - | CASSQVGTEAFF | TGTGCCAGCAGCCAAGTCGGGACTGAAGCTTTCTTT
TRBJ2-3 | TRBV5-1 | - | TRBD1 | CASSLVGDSSTDTQYF | TGCGCCAGCAGCTTGGTAGGGGACAGTTCCACAGATACGCAGTATTTT
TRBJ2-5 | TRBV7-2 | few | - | CASSLTGGVGETQYF | TGTGCCAGCAGCTTAACCGGGGGAGTGGGTGAGACCCAGTACTTC
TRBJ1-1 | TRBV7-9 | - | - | CASSPGGEGPLNTEAFF | TGTGCCAGCAGCCCGGGGGGGGAAGGGCCTCTGAACACTGAAGCTTTCTTT
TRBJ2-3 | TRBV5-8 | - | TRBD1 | CASGDRGLKEDTDTQYF | TGTGCCAGCGGCGACAGGGGCTTGAAGGAGGACACAGATACGCAGTATTTT
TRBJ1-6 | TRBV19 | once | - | CASSLGSYNSPLHF | TGTGCCAGCTCGTTGGGCTCCTATAATTCACCCCTCCACTTT
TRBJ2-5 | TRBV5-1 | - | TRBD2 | CASSSLGGLAGETQYF | TGCGCCAGCAGCTCGCTAGGGGGACTAGCGGGAGAGACCCAGTACTTC
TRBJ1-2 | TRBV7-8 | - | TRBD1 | CASSLLTGVGYTF | TGTGCCAGCAGCCTCTTGACAGGGGTGGGCTACACCTTC
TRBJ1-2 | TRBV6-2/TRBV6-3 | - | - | CASSPSFGYTF | TGTGCCAGCAGCCCGTCCTTTGGCTACACCTTC
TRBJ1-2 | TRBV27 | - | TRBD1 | CASRPNQGANGYTF | TGTGCCAGCAGACCTAACCAGGGGGCTAACGGCTACACCTTC
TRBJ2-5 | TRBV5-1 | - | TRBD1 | CASAAGTGDETQYF | TGCGCCAGCGCCGCCGGGACAGGGGACGAGACCCAGTACTTC
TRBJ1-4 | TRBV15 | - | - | CATSRGDEKLFF | TGTGCCACCAGCAGAGGTGATGAAAAACTGTTTTTT
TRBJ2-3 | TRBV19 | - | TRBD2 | CASIDSGGTDTQYF | TGTGCCAGTATTGATAGCGGGGGCACAGATACGCAGTATTTT
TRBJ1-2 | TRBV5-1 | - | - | CASSLTPSEGGNYGYTF | TGCGCCAGCAGCTTGACCCCGAGCGAGGGCGGGAACTATGGCTACACCTTC
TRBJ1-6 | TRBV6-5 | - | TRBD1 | CASSYSGTENSPLHF | TGTGCCAGCAGTTACTCCGGGACAGAAAATTCACCCCTCCACTTT
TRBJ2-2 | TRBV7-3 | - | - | CASSSASVDRRQAGELFF | TGTGCCAGCAGCTCCGCCTCGGTTGACAGACGGCAAGCCGGGGAGCTGTTTTTT
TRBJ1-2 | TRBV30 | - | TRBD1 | CAWTTLTGGAGGYTF | TGTGCCTGGACCACACTAACAGGGGGCGCGGGTGGCTACACCTTC
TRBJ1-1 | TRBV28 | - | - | CASSLGLTEAFF | TGTGCCAGCAGTTTAGGCCTCACTGAAGCTTTCTTT